This TCR beta chain stems from a study of blood T cell repertoires in COVID-19. As for the study in general: T cells, B-cell-depleted T cells, or PBMCs provided the cDNA or gDNA that served as material.

Generated by immunoSEQ multiplex PCR, the TCRdb table keeps only in-frame clones and is missing some. Seen here are about 200,000 clones, 70% to 90% observed once, and the top ten hold roughly 0.91%. V gave up 5 bases and J gave up 2 bases; unmatched junction bases: 11. Germline V gene lookup returns CDR1 SGHNT and CDR2 YENEEA. The CDR3 length is 16 residues. The chain is built from TRBV11-3 and TRBJ2-7, with TRBD1 identical over 8 bases. This TCR was sampled from a man between 60 and 70 years old with COVID-19, enrolled during active disease. The specimen sequenced was peripheral blood. The CDR3 DNA follows: TGTGCCAGCAGCCTCCGGGACAGGTTCAAAGCCTACGAGCAGTACTTC. This translates into CASSLRDRFKAYEQYF.